The present entry profiles one TCR beta chain with its context. This clonotype came up many times. Its antigen target is currently unknown. No qualities accompany the bases; no much larger clone lies one base away. The library was generated by 5' RACE. Instrument used: NextSeq 500. The TCR library protocol attached a unique molecular identifier to each TCR cDNA molecule to allow correction of PCR and sequencing errors. In the authors' own workflow: TCR identification, UMI-based error correction and CDR3 extraction were performed with Decombinator tools. TCRs above a frequency of 2 per 1,000, corresponding to the top 1% of the tumor frequency distribution, were defined as expanded. Renyi diversity was computed with the R vegan package after each repertoire had been subsampled 100 times to 5,000 TCRs. CDR3 similarity networks were constructed using string-kernel similarity of amino acid triplets, with links drawn between CDR3s whose pairwise similarity was above 0.82. TCRdb trimmed the raw reads at Q25, called clones with MiXCR and kept productive beta chains. One record per CDR3 amino acid sequence lists the most common genes and DNA. TCRdb, not the original authors, processed these V and J calls. The sample records 55,000 to 75,000 distinct CDR3 sequences, 8% to 10% of which are singletons. 1.5% to 2% of the sample is held by the ten biggest clonotypes.

The data were obtained in a study of spatial heterogeneity in lung cancer (dated by TCRdb to between 2017 and 2020). Study-level background: Samples were obtained from approximately 72 patients with early-stage, untreated non-small cell lung cancer from the lung TRACERx cohort. The study quantitatively compared TCR alpha and beta repertoires across multiple tumor regions, matched nontumor lung and blood in non-small cell lung cancer. Follow-up PBMC samples were sequenced whenever available, with a median time to follow-up of approximately two years after resection. In the raw uncorrected reads, each unique combination of TCR and UMI appeared more than ten times on average. Nonsynonymous mutation counts, determined by whole-exome sequencing of tumor tissue, were related to features of the TCR repertoire. At surgery, over 200 tumor regions, roughly 63 matched nontumor lung samples and 56 PBMC samples were TCR-sequenced for both alpha and beta chains. More beta-chain than alpha-chain transcripts were consistently detected, likely reflecting higher beta-chain transcript abundance.

The research as a whole found: Confirming at a functional level the hypothesis that regional TCRs recognize regional mutations was considered to require additional single-cell paired TCR alpha and beta sequencing. Ubiquitous expanded tumor TCRs were detected in blood more often at tumor resection than at routine follow-up. Only about 15 patients were included in comparisons of baseline and follow-up blood repertoires.

Inclusive of the bounding cysteine and phenylalanine, the CDR3 is 11 residues long. Here the CDR3 DNA is all that survives: 33 bases in frame from base 1. CDR1 and CDR2 are read off the germline V gene as SNHLY and FYNNEI. V is clipped by 3 bases and J by 9 bases, and the sequence between their germline boundaries is 9 bases long. Taken with the paper, the label for time point translates to: blood at routine non-recurrence follow-up after resection. Whole RNA extracted from tumor and nontumor lung tissue, or from cryopreserved PBMC samples, was used for TCR sequencing without cell sorting. Patients were selected for TCR sequencing only if sufficient RNA was available from at least two tumor regions.

The rearranged chain carries TRBV2 and TRBJ2-7; no D segment can be confidently identified. This receptor was taken from a female donor with early-stage non-small cell lung cancer. The source material was PBMCs, sampled at follow-up. The nucleotide sequence reads TGTGCCAGCAGTGAGCAGAATCGGCAGTACTTC. Translated, this gives CASSEQNRQYF.